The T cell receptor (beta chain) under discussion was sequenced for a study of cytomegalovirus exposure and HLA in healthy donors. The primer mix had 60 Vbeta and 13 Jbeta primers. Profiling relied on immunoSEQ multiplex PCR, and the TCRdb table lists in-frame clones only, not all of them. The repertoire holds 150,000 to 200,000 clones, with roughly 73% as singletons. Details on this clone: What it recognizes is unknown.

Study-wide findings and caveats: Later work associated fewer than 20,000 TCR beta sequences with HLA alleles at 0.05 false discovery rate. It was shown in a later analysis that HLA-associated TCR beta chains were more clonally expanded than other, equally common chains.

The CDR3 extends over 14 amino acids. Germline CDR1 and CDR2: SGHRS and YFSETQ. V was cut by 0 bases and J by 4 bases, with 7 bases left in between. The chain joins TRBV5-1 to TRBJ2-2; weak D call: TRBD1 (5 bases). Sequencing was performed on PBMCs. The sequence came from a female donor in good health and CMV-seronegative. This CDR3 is CASSLGQTTGELFF. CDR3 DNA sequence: TGCGCCAGCAGCTTGGGACAGACCACCGGGGAGCTGTTTTTT.